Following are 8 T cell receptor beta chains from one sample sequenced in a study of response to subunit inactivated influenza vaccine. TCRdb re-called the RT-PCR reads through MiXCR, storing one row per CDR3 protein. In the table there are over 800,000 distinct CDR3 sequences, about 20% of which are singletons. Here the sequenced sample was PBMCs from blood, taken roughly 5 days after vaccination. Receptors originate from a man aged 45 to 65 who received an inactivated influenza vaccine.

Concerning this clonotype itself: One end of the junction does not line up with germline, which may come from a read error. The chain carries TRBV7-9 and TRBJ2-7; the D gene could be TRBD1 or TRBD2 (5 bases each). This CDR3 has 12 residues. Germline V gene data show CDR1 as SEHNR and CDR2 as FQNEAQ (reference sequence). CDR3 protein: CASSPLTGTWIF. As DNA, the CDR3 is TGTGCCAGCAGCCCCCTCACCGGGACCTGGATATTC.

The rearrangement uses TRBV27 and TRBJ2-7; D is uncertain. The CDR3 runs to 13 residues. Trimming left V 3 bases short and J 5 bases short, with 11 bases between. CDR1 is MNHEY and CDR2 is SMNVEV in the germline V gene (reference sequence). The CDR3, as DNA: TGTGCCAGCAGTTTTAACTATGCGAACGAGCAGTACTTC. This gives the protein CASSFNYANEQYF.

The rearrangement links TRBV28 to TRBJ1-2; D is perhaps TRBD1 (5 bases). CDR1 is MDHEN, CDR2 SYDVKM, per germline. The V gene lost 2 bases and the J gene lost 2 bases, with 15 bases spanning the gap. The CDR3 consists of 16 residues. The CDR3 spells CASSLRRFRTNYGYTF. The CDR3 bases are TGTGCCAGCAGTTTAAGGCGCTTCAGGACAAACTATGGCTACACCTTC.

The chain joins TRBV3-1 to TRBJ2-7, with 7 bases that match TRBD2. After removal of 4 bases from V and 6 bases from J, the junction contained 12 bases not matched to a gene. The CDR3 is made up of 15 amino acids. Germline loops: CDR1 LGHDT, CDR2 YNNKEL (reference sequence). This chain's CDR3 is CASSRGLVGSGEQYF. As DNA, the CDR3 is TGTGCCAGCAGCCGAGGACTAGTGGGGTCGGGCGAGCAGTACTTC.

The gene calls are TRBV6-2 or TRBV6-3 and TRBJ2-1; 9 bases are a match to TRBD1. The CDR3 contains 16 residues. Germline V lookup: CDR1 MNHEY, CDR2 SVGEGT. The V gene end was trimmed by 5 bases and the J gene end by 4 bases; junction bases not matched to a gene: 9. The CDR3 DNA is TGTGCCAGCAGTCCATTGACAGGGGGTCGGTACAATGAGCAGTTCTTC. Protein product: CASSPLTGGRYNEQFF.

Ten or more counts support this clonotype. The CDR3 DNA follows: TGTGCCAGCAGATCTCCGGGACAGGGGACCTACGAGCAGTACTTC. Its translation: CASRSPGQGTYEQYF. The chain joins TRBV2 to TRBJ2-7; 10 bases agree with TRBD1. The CDR3 is made up of 15 amino acids. Germline assignment: CDR1 SNHLY and CDR2 FYNNEI. Unmatched junction bases numbered 7, after V lost 6 bases and J lost 2 bases.

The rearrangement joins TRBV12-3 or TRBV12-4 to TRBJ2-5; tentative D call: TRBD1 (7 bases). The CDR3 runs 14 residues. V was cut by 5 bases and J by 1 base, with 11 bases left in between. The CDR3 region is CASSPGGIQETQYF. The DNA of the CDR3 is TGTGCCAGCAGTCCAGGGGGGATCCAAGAGACCCAGTACTTC.

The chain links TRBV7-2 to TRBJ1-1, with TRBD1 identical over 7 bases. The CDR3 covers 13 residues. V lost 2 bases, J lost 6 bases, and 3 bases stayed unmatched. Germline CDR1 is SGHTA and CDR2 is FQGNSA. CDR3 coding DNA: TGTGCCAGCAGCTTACATGGGACAGCTGAAGCTTTCTTT. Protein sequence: CASSLHGTAEAFF. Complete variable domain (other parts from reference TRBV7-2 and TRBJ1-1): GAGVSQSPSNKVTEKGKDVELRCDPISGHTALYWYRQSLGQGLEFLIYFQGNSAPDKSGLPSDRFSAERTGGSVSTLTIQRTQQEDSAVYLCASSLHGTAEAFFGQGTRLTVV.